Listed below are T cell receptor beta chains from one sample, sequenced in a study of metastatic and nonmetastatic thyroid tumors. Via MiXCR, TCRdb re-called the PCR reads. This sample yields about 30,000 clones, of which 35% are seen a single time; over 20% belongs to the top ten. The sequenced sample consisted of tumor tissue. The source is a female donor with papillary thyroid cancer or a benign thyroid nodule (not recorded which). Some clones in this sample may be carry-over from other donors' samples. Each CDR3 is given with its conserved first and last residue. Fields, in order: D gene, J gene, clone size, V gene, CDR3 length, CDR3 protein, CDR3 DNA. D genes are given only for firm matches. The size of a clone is reported for some rows only, either as once, few or many, or as a class for expanded clones.

D: TRBD1
J: TRBJ1-6
size: few
V: TRBV27
length: 15
CDR3: CASSLLGTENSPLHF
DNA: TGTGCCAGCAGCCTATTAGGGACAGAAAATTCACCCCTCCACTTT

D: -
J: TRBJ2-7
size: -
V: TRBV4-1
length: 12
CDR3: CASSQDFGKQYF
DNA: TGCGCCAGCAGCCAAGATTTTGGGAAGCAGTACTTC

D: -
J: TRBJ1-2
size: few
V: TRBV6-1
length: 13
CDR3: CASNLNRARGYTF
DNA: TGTGCCAGCAACTTAAACAGGGCCCGGGGCTACACCTTC

D: TRBD1
J: TRBJ2-7
size: few
V: TRBV6-1
length: 13
CDR3: CASTGQGVHEQYF
DNA: TGTGCCAGCACAGGACAGGGGGTCCACGAGCAGTACTTC

D: TRBD1
J: TRBJ2-7
size: once
V: TRBV11-1
length: 16
CDR3: CASSPLGQGSSYEQYF
DNA: TGTGCCAGCAGCCCCTTGGGACAGGGTAGCTCCTACGAGCAGTACTTC

D: TRBD2
J: TRBJ2-5
size: few
V: TRBV7-3
length: 16
CDR3: CASSLRAGGLGETQYF
DNA: TGTGCCAGCAGCTTACGAGCGGGGGGGCTCGGAGAGACCCAGTACTTC

D: TRBD2
J: TRBJ2-1
size: -
V: TRBV12-5
length: 14
CDR3: CASGFGLAGDEQFF
DNA: TGTGCTAGTGGTTTCGGACTAGCGGGAGATGAGCAGTTCTTC

D: TRBD1
J: TRBJ1-1
size: few
V: TRBV6-5
length: 16
CDR3: CASSYGRGQMNTEAFF
DNA: TGTGCCAGCAGTTACGGTAGGGGACAGATGAACACTGAAGCTTTCTTT

D: -
J: TRBJ2-2
size: -
V: TRBV20-1
length: 12
CDR3: CSASSGVGELFF
DNA: TGCAGTGCTAGTTCAGGAGTCGGGGAGCTGTTTTTT

D: -
J: TRBJ1-1
size: -
V: TRBV7-2
length: 15
CDR3: CASSLAQGVNTEAFF
DNA: TGTGCCAGCAGCTTAGCGCAGGGAGTGAACACTGAAGCTTTCTTT

D: TRBD2
J: TRBJ2-3
size: once
V: TRBV5-1
length: 17
CDR3: CASSLAIGGGGTDTQYF
DNA: TGCGCCAGCAGCCTGGCCATTGGCGGGGGGGGCACAGATACGCAGTATTTT

D: TRBD1
J: TRBJ2-5
size: few
V: TRBV11-1
length: 14
CDR3: CASSIQGGRETQYF
DNA: TGTGCCAGCAGCATACAGGGGGGACGAGAGACCCAGTACTTC

D: -
J: TRBJ2-1
size: -
V: TRBV5-1
length: 15
CDR3: CASSQGITTYNEQFF
DNA: TGCGCCAGCAGCCAGGGCATTACCACCTACAATGAGCAGTTCTTC

D: -
J: TRBJ2-7
size: many
V: TRBV3-1
length: 13
CDR3: CASSPTGVYEQYF
DNA: TGTGCCAGCAGCCCTACCGGGGTCTACGAGCAGTACTTC

D: TRBD2
J: TRBJ2-2
size: -
V: TRBV28
length: 16
CDR3: CASSGAREGDTGELFF
DNA: TGTGCCAGCAGCGGCGCGCGGGAGGGGGATACCGGGGAGCTGTTTTTT

D: -
J: TRBJ1-5
size: -
V: TRBV20-1
length: 13
CDR3: CSANPSAHQPQHF
DNA: TGCAGTGCTAATCCATCTGCCCATCAGCCCCAGCATTTT

D: -
J: TRBJ2-7
size: -
V: TRBV5-5
length: 12
CDR3: CASSFAGLEQYF
DNA: TGTGCCAGCAGCTTTGCCGGCCTCGAGCAGTACTTC

D: TRBD2
J: TRBJ2-7
size: -
V: TRBV27
length: 15
CDR3: CASSTRLAGDYEQYF
DNA: TGTGCCAGCAGTACCCGACTAGCGGGAGACTACGAGCAGTACTTT